This entry describes one T cell receptor (beta chain). Its antigen is not known. The entry originates in a study of blood T cells in healthy people across ages. V shed 4 bases and J shed 0 bases, with 18 bases lying between them. Per the germline V gene, CDR1 is MNHEY and CDR2 is SVGEGT. This CDR3 is 17 amino acids long. Broader study findings: More naive CD4+ cells and higher diversity marked long-lived donors relative to aged donors. Age brought a roughly linear fall in TCR beta diversity measured per million T cells.

With a J-beta primer mix and a sample-barcoded 5' primer, a second PCR ran roughly 7 to 11 cycles. Per-sample output comprised a minimum of 2.5 million paired-end reads containing CDR3. TCRdb redid the calling of the 5' RACE reads with MiXCR, one entry per CDR3 protein. The sample shows 1.5 million or so distinct CDR3 sequences, roughly 43% of them seen only once. The sample taken for sequencing was blood. The receptor was isolated from a woman aged 18-29 years in good health. The chain links TRBV6-2 or TRBV6-3 to TRBJ1-1, with a tentative D call TRBD1 (5 bases). The CDR3 loop reads CASSSSNVRTMNTEAFF. In nucleotides, the CDR3 is TGTGCCAGCAGTTCATCGAACGTTCGGACAATGAACACTGAAGCTTTCTTT.